This T cell receptor (beta chain) was sequenced during a study of T cell responses to AZD1222 COVID-19 vaccine. Study outcomes and limitations: White British ancestry dominated among donors, who included more females, and clonal diversity was possibly underestimated. Breadth and depth of Spike-specific TCRs rose after two AZD1222 doses. Targeting of unmutated variant regions was reportedly seen in nearly half of spike-specific TCRs.

Produced via immunoSEQ multiplex PCR; TCRdb's table is partial and in-frame only. The sample has over 150,000 clones, roughly 90% seen once. A word on this clone: Antigen: not known.

The CDR3 loop spans 16 amino acids. Between the trimmed V and J ends, which lost 0 bases and 5 bases, there was a span of 16 bases. Per the germline V gene, CDR1 is LGHNA and CDR2 is YSLEER. The chain carries TRBV4-3 and TRBJ2-5; possibly TRBD2 for D (7 bases). This clonotype originated in an adult in good health. Material: peripheral blood, obtained on day 0 of AZD1222 vaccination. The CDR3 region has the DNA TGCGCCAGCAGCCAAGATATCTGGGAGGGGGGCGAGACCCAGTACTTC. Amino acid sequence: CASSQDIWEGGETQYF.